Listed here is a single T cell receptor (beta chain). Its target is not known. The data belong to a study of radiation and T cells in renal cell carcinoma. This table comes from immunoSEQ multiplex PCR, and its TCRdb copy is limited to in-frame clones, with some not included. The sample carries about 86,000 clones, over 80% recorded once. Notes on the study in general: From baseline, blood top tumor clonotypes peaked at 2 weeks post-radiation.

Stated time point: blood 4 weeks post-SBRT, at nephrectomy. Treatment defined: 15 Gy SBRT to primary tumor, nephrectomy 4 weeks later. Nephrectomy followed 15 Gy stereotactic body radiation by 4 weeks. After SBRT, blood was collected at 2 and 4 weeks, plus baseline. Sequenced here: blood, sampled from a patient whose treatment included radiotherapy and nephrectomy. This clonotype was obtained from a man between 45 and 60 years old with renal cell carcinoma.

CDR3 protein: CASMAGGKQFF. In nucleotides, the CDR3 is TGTGCCAGCATGGCGGGGGGTAAGCAGTTCTTC. The chain uses TRBV25-1 and TRBJ2-1, with 8 bases lining up with TRBD2. Losses at the gene ends were 7 bases for V and 11 bases for J; bases not matched to a gene: 4. Germline CDR1 is MGHDK and CDR2 is SYGVNS. The CDR3 consists of 11 residues.